The text below deals with one T cell receptor beta chain. Its antigen is not identified. This CDR3 is built from 17 residues. V was shortened by 2 bases and J by 1 base, with 15 bases between the two germline ends. CDR1 and CDR2 from the germline V gene are KGHSH and LQKENI. Subsequent to a culture period of roughly 11 days, CD4+ T cells were isolated. TCRdb's table, derived via immunoSEQ multiplex PCR, lists solely in-frame clones and lacks some. The sample comprises about 46,000 clones, around 76% of which are singletons, and roughly 9.4% rests with the top ten. The data originate from a study of vaccination effects on CD4 cells after COVID-19.

This TCR was sampled from a human donor who had a prior SARS-CoV-2 infection. The chain combines TRBV18 with TRBJ2-1; D gene uncertain. Sample: CD4+ T cells from PBMCs cultured without peptide, taken before COVID-19 vaccination. The CDR3 sequence is CASSPIDKGRSYNEQFF. In DNA, the CDR3 is TGTGCCAGCTCACCAATTGACAAGGGAAGATCCTACAATGAGCAGTTCTTC.